The sample holds a few counts of the clone carrying this T cell receptor (beta chain). Germline assignment: CDR1 DFQATT and CDR2 SNEGSKA (reference sequence). V was shortened by 2 bases and J by 1 base, with 5 bases between the two germline ends. This CDR3 is 12 amino acids long. The data were obtained in a study of CD8 T cells in ankylosing spondylitis. TCRdb re-derived calls from the 5' RACE reads in MiXCR, one entry per CDR3 protein. Of approximately 220,000 distinct CDR3 sequences detected, around 25% appear once; the ten largest clones hold about 6.9%. Sequencing was done on a sample of blood, either unsorted or a sorted T cell fraction (not recorded which). The clonotype originates from a male donor with ankylosing spondylitis or in good health (not recorded which). The chain uses TRBV20-1 and TRBJ2-5; no definite D call. The CDR3 DNA sequence: TGCAGTGCTAGACCGACCCAAGAGACCCAGTACTTC. This gives the protein CSARPTQETQYF.